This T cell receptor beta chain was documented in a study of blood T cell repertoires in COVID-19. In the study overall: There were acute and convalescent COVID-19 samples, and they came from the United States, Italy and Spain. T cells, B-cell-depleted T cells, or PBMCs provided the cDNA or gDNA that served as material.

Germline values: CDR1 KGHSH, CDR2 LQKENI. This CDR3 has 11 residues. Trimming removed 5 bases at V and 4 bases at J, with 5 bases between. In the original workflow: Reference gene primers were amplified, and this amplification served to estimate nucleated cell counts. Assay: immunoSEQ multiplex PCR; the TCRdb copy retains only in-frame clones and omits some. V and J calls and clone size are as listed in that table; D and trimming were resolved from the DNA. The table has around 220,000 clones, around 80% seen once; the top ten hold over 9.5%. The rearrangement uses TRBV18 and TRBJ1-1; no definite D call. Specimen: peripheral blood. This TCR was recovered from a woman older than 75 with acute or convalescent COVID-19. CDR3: CASSKRTEAFF. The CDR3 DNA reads TGTGCCAGCTCAAAGCGCACTGAAGCTTTCTTT. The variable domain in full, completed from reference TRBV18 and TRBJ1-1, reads NAGVMQNPRHLVRRRGQEARLRCSPMKGHSHVYWYRQLPEEGLKFMVYLQKENIIDESGMPKERFSAEFPKEGPSILRIQQVVRGDSAAYFCASSKRTEAFFGQGTRLTVV.